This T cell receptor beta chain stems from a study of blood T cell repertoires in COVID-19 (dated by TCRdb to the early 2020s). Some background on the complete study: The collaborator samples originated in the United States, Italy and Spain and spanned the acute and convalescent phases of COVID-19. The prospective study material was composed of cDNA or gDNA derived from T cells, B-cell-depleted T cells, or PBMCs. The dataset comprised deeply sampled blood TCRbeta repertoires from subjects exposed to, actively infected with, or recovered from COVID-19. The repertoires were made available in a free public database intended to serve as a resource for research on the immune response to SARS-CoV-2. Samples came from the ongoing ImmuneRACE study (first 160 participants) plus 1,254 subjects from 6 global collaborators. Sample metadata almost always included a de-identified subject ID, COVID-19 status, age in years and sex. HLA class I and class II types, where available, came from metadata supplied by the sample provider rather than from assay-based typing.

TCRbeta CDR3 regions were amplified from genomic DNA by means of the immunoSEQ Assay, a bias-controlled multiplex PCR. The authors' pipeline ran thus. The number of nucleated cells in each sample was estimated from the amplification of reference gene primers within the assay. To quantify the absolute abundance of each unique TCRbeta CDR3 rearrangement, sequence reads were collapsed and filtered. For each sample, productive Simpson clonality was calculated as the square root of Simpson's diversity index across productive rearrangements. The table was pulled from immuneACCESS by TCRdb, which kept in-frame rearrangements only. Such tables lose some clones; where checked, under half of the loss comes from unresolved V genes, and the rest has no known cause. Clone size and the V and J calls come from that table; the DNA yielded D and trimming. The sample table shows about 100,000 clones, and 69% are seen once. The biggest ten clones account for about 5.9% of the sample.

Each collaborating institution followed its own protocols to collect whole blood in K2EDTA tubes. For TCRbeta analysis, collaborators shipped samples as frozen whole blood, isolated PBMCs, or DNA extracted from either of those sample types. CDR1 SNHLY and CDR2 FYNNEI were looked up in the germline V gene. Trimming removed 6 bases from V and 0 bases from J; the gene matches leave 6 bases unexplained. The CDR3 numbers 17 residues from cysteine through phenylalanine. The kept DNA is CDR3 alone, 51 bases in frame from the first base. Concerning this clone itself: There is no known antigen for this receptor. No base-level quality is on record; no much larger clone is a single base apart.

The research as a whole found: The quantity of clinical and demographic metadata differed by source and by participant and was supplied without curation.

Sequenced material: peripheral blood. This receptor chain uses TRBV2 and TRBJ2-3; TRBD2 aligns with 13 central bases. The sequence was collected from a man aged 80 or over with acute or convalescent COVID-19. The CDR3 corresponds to CASSRWTSGSSTDTQYF. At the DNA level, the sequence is TGTGCCAGCAGCCGATGGACTAGCGGGAGTAGCACAGATACGCAGTATTTT.